These 29 T cell receptor beta chains came from one sample sequenced in a study of blood T cell repertoires in COVID-19. The method was immunoSEQ multiplex PCR; TCRdb's version includes in-frame clones alone and lacks a portion of them. The profile covers more than 65,000 clones, with around nine tenths appearing a single time and 8.5% taken by the ten largest. Material: peripheral blood. The receptor source for this set is a human donor in a cohort sampled during active COVID-19.

This chain connects TRBV11-2 to TRBJ2-7; 9 bases agree with TRBD2. Per germline, CDR1 SGHAT and CDR2 FQNNGV. This CDR3 region has 16 residues. V gave up 1 base and J gave up 1 base; unmatched junction bases: 5. The CDR3 DNA reads as TGTGCCAGCAGCTTAGGCCGACTAGCGGCATCCTACGAGCAGTACTTC. Translation: CASSLGRLAASYEQYF.

The chain joins TRBV6-1 to TRBJ1-2; the D is unclear. The V end lost 1 base, the J end lost 1 base, and 10 bases lay between the germline ends. This CDR3 has 15 amino acids. Per the germline V gene, CDR1 is MNHNS and CDR2 is SASEGT. The DNA for the CDR3 is TGTGCCAGCAGTGAAGGCTATTCCTATAACTATGGCTACACCTTC. Amino acid sequence: CASSEGYSYNYGYTF.

The rearrangement links TRBV28 to TRBJ1-4; 9 nucleotides line up with TRBD1. The J segment lost 8 bases and the V segment lost 4 bases, leaving 5 bases of the junction unmatched. This CDR3 spans 14 amino acids. The germline V gene has CDR1 MDHEN and CDR2 SYDVKM. The chain's CDR3 is CASSSRTGEEKLFF. In DNA, the CDR3 is TGTGCCAGCAGTTCTCGGACAGGGGAGGAAAAACTGTTTTTT.

The chain employs TRBV2 and TRBJ1-3, with TRBD1 matching 8 bases. With 6 bases clipped from V and 0 bases from J, the junction kept 4 bases outside the gene matches. In germline, CDR1 is SNHLY, CDR2 FYNNEI. This CDR3 region has 15 residues. The CDR3 protein is CASSPGQGSGNTIYF. The CDR3 DNA follows: TGTGCCAGCAGCCCCGGACAGGGCTCTGGAAACACCATATATTTT. The whole variable domain, remainder taken from reference TRBV2 and TRBJ1-3, is EPEVTQTPSHQVTQMGQEVILRCVPISNHLYFYWYRQILGQKVEFLVSFYNNEISEKSEIFDDQFSVERPDGSNFTLKIRSTKLEDSAMYFCASSPGQGSGNTIYFGEGSWLTVV.

This chain joins TRBV23-1 and TRBJ1-2; the D gene is possibly TRBD1 (5 bases). TRBV23-1 falls under the ORF class, with uncertain function. Trimming pared 2 bases from V and 5 bases from J, leaving 12 bases between. This CDR3 has 14 amino acids. Here the CDR3 reads CASSQVDSPYGYTF. In nucleotides, the CDR3 is TGCGCCAGCAGTCAAGTAGACAGCCCTTATGGCTACACCTTC.

A single count supports this clone. This chain uses TRBV30 with TRBJ1-6, with 9 positions matching TRBD1. Trimming removed 2 bases from V and 6 bases from J; junction bases left unmatched: 2. Germline V lookup: CDR1 GTSNPN, CDR2 SVGIG (reference sequence). The CDR3 length is 14 residues. The CDR3 here is CAWSPGQGNSPLHF. The CDR3 DNA reads as TGTGCCTGGAGTCCGGGACAGGGTAATTCACCCCTCCACTTT.

In this sample, this clone turned up a few times. In nucleotides, the CDR3 is TGTGCCAGCAGCTCGGGGGGAAACACTGAAGCTTTCTTT. This gives the protein CASSSGGNTEAFF. The V and J genes are TRBV11-2 and TRBJ1-1; weak D call: TRBD1 (5 bases). The CDR3 covers 13 residues. Trimming stripped 4 bases from V and 2 bases from J, with 8 bases between. Germline CDR1 reads SGHAT; CDR2 reads FQNNGV.

V is TRBV13 and J is TRBJ1-1, with D unresolved. CDR3 length equals 14 residues. Germline CDR1 reads PRHDT; CDR2 reads FYEKMQ (reference sequence). The germline V and J ends were trimmed by 6 bases and 3 bases, with 14 bases remaining between them. Here the CDR3 DNA reads TGTGCCAGCAGTCCGGGGAGCCGGGACACTGAAGCTTTCTTT. This encodes CASSPGSRDTEAFF. Full variable domain (outside the CDR3, taken from reference TRBV13 and TRBJ1-1): AAGVIQSPRHLIKEKRETATLKCYPIPRHDTVYWYQQGPGQDPQFLISFYEKMQSDKGSIPDRFSAQQFSDYHSELNMSSLELGDSALYFCASSPGSRDTEAFFGQGTRLTVV.

This chain uses TRBV9 with TRBJ2-6, with D possibly TRBD2 on 6 matching bases. Germline V gene data show CDR1 as SGDLS and CDR2 as YYNGEE. Trimming removed 0 bases at V and 3 bases at J, with 22 bases between. The CDR3 length is 20 residues. The CDR3 loop reads CASSVEAGRTLAYGANVLTF. CDR3 coding DNA: TGTGCCAGCAGCGTAGAGGCAGGGAGGACACTGGCGTATGGGGCCAACGTCCTGACTTTC.

The genes are TRBV7-2 and TRBJ1-2; 7 bases are a match to TRBD1. Germline CDR1 reads SGHTA; CDR2 reads FQGNSA. The J segment lost 2 bases and the V segment lost 4 bases, leaving 16 bases of the junction unmatched. The CDR3 has 18 amino acids. The CDR3 sequence is CASSSEPPRDSLNYGYTF. The CDR3 DNA follows: TGTGCCAGCAGCTCCGAACCCCCGAGGGACAGCTTGAACTATGGCTACACCTTC. The variable domain in full, with the rest retrieved from reference TRBV7-2 and TRBJ1-2, is GAGVSQSPSNKVTEKGKDVELRCDPISGHTALYWYRQSLGQGLEFLIYFQGNSAPDKSGLPSDRFSAERTGGSVSTLTIQRTQQEDSAVYLCASSSEPPRDSLNYGYTFGSGTRLTVV.

This chain connects TRBV7-9 to TRBJ1-2, with TRBD1 as a possible D gene (6 bases). CDR1 SEHNR and CDR2 FQNEAQ come from the germline V gene (reference sequence). This CDR3 spans 16 amino acids. V was clipped by 0 bases and J by 4 bases, with 15 bases between them. The CDR3 region is CASSLARAGEIYGYTF. DNA for the CDR3: TGTGCCAGCAGCTTAGCGAGGGCAGGGGAGATCTATGGCTACACCTTC.

The genes are TRBV30 and TRBJ2-7; D possibly corresponds to TRBD1 (5 bases). The CDR3 is made up of 13 amino acids. CDR1 is GTSNPN and CDR2 is SVGIG in the germline V gene (reference sequence). The V end was cut by 1 base, the J end by 4 bases, with 11 bases between. CDR3 sequence (DNA): TGTGCCTGGAGTGAAGGGGTTGGGTACGAGCAGTACTTC. It translates to CAWSEGVGYEQYF. Drawing the rest from reference TRBV30 and TRBJ2-7, the complete variable domain is SQTIHQWPATLVQPVGSPLSLECTVEGTSNPNLYWYRQAAGRGLQLLFYSVGIGQISSEVPQNLSASRPQDRQFILSSKKLLLSDSGFYLCAWSEGVGYEQYFGPGTRLTVT.

The chain couples TRBV11-2 to TRBJ2-7; TRBD1 matches at 7 bases. The V gene's germline CDR1 is SGHAT and CDR2 FQNNGV. The V segment lost 1 base and the J segment 3 bases; nucleotides outside the gene matches: 6. The CDR3 contains 15 residues. CDR3 in DNA: TGTGCCAGCAGCTTAGCCCCGACAGGGAACTACGAGCAGTACTTC. Amino acids: CASSLAPTGNYEQYF.

The V call is TRBV30, the J call TRBJ1-3; TRBD1 might be the D (6 bases). V was pared by 2 bases and J by 0 bases, with 23 bases between. CDR1 GTSNPN and CDR2 SVGIG come from the germline V gene (reference sequence). This CDR3 has 19 amino acids. The CDR3 DNA sequence: TGTGCCTGGAGTCCTACTCAACTGTTTAGGGGGTTCTCTGGAAACACCATATATTTT. Its protein is CAWSPTQLFRGFSGNTIYF. Together with reference TRBV30 and TRBJ1-3, the CDR3 gives the full variable domain: SQTIHQWPATLVQPVGSPLSLECTVEGTSNPNLYWYRQAAGRGLQLLFYSVGIGQISSEVPQNLSASRPQDRQFILSSKKLLLSDSGFYLCAWSPTQLFRGFSGNTIYFGEGSWLTVV.

This sequence joins TRBV9 and TRBJ1-2; 7 bases are shared with TRBD1. CDR3 length: 13 amino acids. Germline CDR1 reads SGDLS; CDR2 reads YYNGEE. J lost 3 bases, V lost 4 bases, and 3 bases had no gene match. The CDR3 loop is CASSRTGDYGYTF. The CDR3 DNA is TGTGCCAGCAGCCGAACAGGGGACTATGGCTACACCTTC.

The chain uses TRBV5-8 and TRBJ2-7; D perhaps matches TRBD2 (7 bases). The CDR3 is 15 amino acids. Trimming removed 1 base from V and 5 bases from J, with 16 bases in between. Germline CDR1 is SGHTS and CDR2 is YDEGEE. The CDR3: CASSLRGGRGDEQYF. Written as DNA, the CDR3 is TGTGCCAGCAGCTTGCGAGGGGGTCGGGGGGACGAGCAGTACTTC.

This clone appeared once. The CDR3 is CASSPGQPREPYNSPLHF. The DNA for the CDR3 is TGTGCCAGCAGTCCCGGACAGCCGAGAGAACCTTATAATTCACCCCTCCACTTT. The chain joins TRBV27 to TRBJ1-6; weak D call: TRBD1 (6 bases). The CDR3 is made up of 18 amino acids. The V and J ends lost 5 bases and 4 bases respectively, with 21 bases between them. The germline gives CDR1 MNHEY, CDR2 SMNVEV (reference sequence).

The rearrangement uses TRBV11-2 and TRBJ2-2; 8 positions match TRBD1. With 3 bases clipped from V and 3 bases from J, the junction kept 3 bases outside the gene matches. CDR3 length: 15 amino acids. Per the germline V gene, CDR1 is SGHAT and CDR2 is FQNNGV. The CDR3 is CASSFRGRDTGELFF. The DNA for the CDR3 is TGTGCCAGCAGCTTCAGGGGGCGGGACACCGGGGAGCTGTTTTTT.

V usage is TRBV5-6 and J usage is TRBJ1-4; TRBD1 matches 7 bases. This CDR3 spans 14 amino acids. Unmatched junction bases numbered 4, after V lost 0 bases and J lost 8 bases. Germline-derived CDR1 and CDR2 are SGHDT and YYEEEE. For the CDR3, the DNA is TGTGCCAGCAGCTTGGGACAGGGTAGCGAAAAACTGTTTTTT. It yields the protein CASSLGQGSEKLFF.

V is TRBV7-2 and J is TRBJ1-6, with TRBD1 as a possible D gene (6 bases). V was shortened by 0 bases and J by 6 bases, with 9 bases between the two germline ends. Germline V gives CDR1 SGHTA, CDR2 FQGNSA. The CDR3 consists of 15 residues. The CDR3 DNA follows: TGTGCCAGCAGCTTAGCGGGGACACCTAATTCACCCCTCCACTTT. Its translation is CASSLAGTPNSPLHF.

This sequence joins TRBV15 and TRBJ2-7; 12 bases map to TRBD2. The length of the CDR3 is 16 residues. Germline V CDR1 and CDR2: LNHNV, YYDKDF (reference sequence). The CDR3 sequence is CPSKGRTSGDCHEQYF. The CDR3 bases are TGTCCTAGTAAGGGGCGGACTAGCGGGGATTGTCACGAGCAGTACTTC.

V is TRBV11-2 and J is TRBJ1-1; maybe TRBD1 (5 bases). The germline V and J ends were trimmed by 4 bases and 1 base, with 19 bases remaining between them. Germline V gene lookup returns CDR1 SGHAT and CDR2 FQNNGV. The CDR3 covers 17 residues. In DNA, the CDR3 is TGTGCCAGCAGCTGGGGTCGGTGGGGGGAAAAGAACACTGAAGCTTTCTTT. The encoded protein is CASSWGRWGEKNTEAFF.

V gene TRBV11-2 combines with J gene TRBJ2-7, with D possibly matching TRBD2 (5 bases). Germline-derived CDR1 and CDR2 are SGHAT and FQNNGV. CDR3 length equals 16 residues. The V gene lost 5 bases and the J gene lost 0 bases, with 17 bases spanning the gap. CDR3 sequence (DNA): TGTGCCAGCAGCCCAGACGCTGCGGGTTCCTCCTACGAGCAGTACTTC. Amino acids: CASSPDAAGSSYEQYF.

The chain recombines TRBV28 with TRBJ2-6; D is unresolved. This CDR3 comprises 13 residues. The V end was cut by 5 bases, the J end by 2 bases, with 4 bases between. Germline CDR1 reads MDHEN; CDR2 reads SYDVKM. The DNA for the CDR3 is TGTGCCAGCAGTGTTACTGGGGCCAACGTCCTGACTTTC. This translates into CASSVTGANVLTF.

J is TRBJ2-7 and V is TRBV12-1; the D call in the table, TRBD1, was not verified against the DNA. TRBV12-1 is a pseudogene. The CDR3 spans 14 residues. This CDR3 is CASSARDRFYEQYF. The CDR3 DNA reads TGTGCCAGCAGCGCCCGGGACAGGTTCTACGAGCAGTACTTC.

The rearrangement joins TRBV6-1 to TRBJ1-5; 7 bases map to TRBD1. Unmatched junction bases numbered 5, after V lost 2 bases and J lost 4 bases. This CDR3 has 15 residues. Germline V gives CDR1 MNHNS, CDR2 SASEGT. The CDR3 DNA reads TGTGCCAGCAGTGAAACCGACAGGGAAAATCAGCCCCAGCATTTT. Protein product: CASSETDRENQPQHF.

The chain combines TRBV9 with TRBJ1-1; no clear D gene. This CDR3 spans 15 amino acids. The V and J ends lost 0 bases and 2 bases respectively, with 11 bases between them. Germline CDR1 SGDLS, CDR2 YYNGEE. CDR3 in amino acids: CASSVGGGINTEAFF. DNA of the CDR3: TGTGCCAGCAGCGTAGGCGGCGGGATAAACACTGAAGCTTTCTTT.

The V gene is TRBV4-2, the J gene TRBJ1-1; D gene unclear. Trimming stripped 0 bases from V and 5 bases from J, with 7 bases between. CDR1 LGHNA and CDR2 YNFKEQ come from the germline V gene. The CDR3 length is 13 residues. This chain's CDR3 is CASSQETDTEAFF. CDR3 DNA: TGTGCCAGCAGCCAAGAGACTGATACTGAAGCTTTCTTT.

V and J are TRBV3-1 (or the pseudogene TRBV3-2) and TRBJ1-1; a weak D match, TRBD1 (5 bases). Germline loops: CDR1 LGHDT, CDR2 YNNKEL (reference sequence). V was trimmed by 4 bases and J by 0 bases, leaving 15 bases between them. This CDR3 has 16 amino acids. This CDR3 is CASSPPGDSLNTEAFF. CDR3 in DNA: TGTGCCAGCAGCCCACCCGGTGACAGCCTGAACACTGAAGCTTTCTTT.